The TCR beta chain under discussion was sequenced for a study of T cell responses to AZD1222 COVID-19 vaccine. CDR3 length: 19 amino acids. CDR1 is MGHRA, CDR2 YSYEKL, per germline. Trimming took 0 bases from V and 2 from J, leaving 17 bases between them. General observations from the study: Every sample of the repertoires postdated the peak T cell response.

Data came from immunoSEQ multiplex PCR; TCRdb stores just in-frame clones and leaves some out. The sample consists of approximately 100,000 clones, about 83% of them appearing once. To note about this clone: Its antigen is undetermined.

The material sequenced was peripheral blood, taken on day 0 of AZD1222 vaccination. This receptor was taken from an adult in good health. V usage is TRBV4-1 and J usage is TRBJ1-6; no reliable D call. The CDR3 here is CASSQDLSWSSAYNSPLHF. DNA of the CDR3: TGCGCCAGCAGCCAAGATTTGTCCTGGTCGTCGGCCTATAATTCACCCCTCCACTTT.